The clone carrying this T cell receptor beta chain showed up just a few times. Its antigen is as yet unknown. There are 12 residues in the CDR3. With 9 bases removed from V and 4 bases from J, the gap between germline ends came to 12 bases. Germline CDR1 and CDR2: MNHNS and SASEGT. This sample is part of a study of radiotherapy plus CTLA-4 blockade in lung cancer. Measured with immunoSEQ multiplex PCR; TCRdb has only the in-frame clones, and not every one. The data contain 50,000 to 70,000 clones, just over 75% of them singletons. Study-wide results and limits: Response was reportedly best predicted by early blood T cell clone dynamics, with interferon-beta. Radiotherapy with ipilimumab was followed by blood expansion of tumor-derived clones.

This chain connects TRBV6-1 to TRBJ2-5; the D is unclear. The TCR originated in a human donor with non-small cell lung cancer who had a partial response to radiotherapy plus ipilimumab. This material consisted of peripheral blood, taken from a patient treated with radiotherapy plus ipilimumab. Here the CDR3 reads CASSMNSETQYF. CDR3 sequence (DNA): TGTGCCAGTTCAATGAACTCAGAGACCCAGTACTTC.